This T cell receptor beta chain was identified in a study of blood T cell repertoires in COVID-19. Study background: Samples came from the United States, Italy and Spain, spanning acute and convalescent COVID-19. The analysed material was cDNA or gDNA that came from T cells, B-cell-depleted T cells, or PBMCs.

Profiling relied on immunoSEQ multiplex PCR, and the TCRdb table lists in-frame clones only, not all of them. Of more than 200,000 clones listed, 85% to 90% are singletons. This CDR3 is 14 amino acids long. Germline trimming cut 7 bases from V and 4 bases from J; bases unmatched to any gene: 4. The germline V gene encodes CDR1 MGHDK and CDR2 SYGVNS. Sequenced input: peripheral blood. This sequence was found in a woman between 50 and 59 years old with acute or convalescent COVID-19. The chain couples TRBV25-1 to TRBJ2-1; 10 bases are shared with TRBD2. The CDR3 DNA is TGTGCCAGCAAGACTAGCGGGTTATACAATGAGCAGTTCTTC. This codes for CASKTSGLYNEQFF.